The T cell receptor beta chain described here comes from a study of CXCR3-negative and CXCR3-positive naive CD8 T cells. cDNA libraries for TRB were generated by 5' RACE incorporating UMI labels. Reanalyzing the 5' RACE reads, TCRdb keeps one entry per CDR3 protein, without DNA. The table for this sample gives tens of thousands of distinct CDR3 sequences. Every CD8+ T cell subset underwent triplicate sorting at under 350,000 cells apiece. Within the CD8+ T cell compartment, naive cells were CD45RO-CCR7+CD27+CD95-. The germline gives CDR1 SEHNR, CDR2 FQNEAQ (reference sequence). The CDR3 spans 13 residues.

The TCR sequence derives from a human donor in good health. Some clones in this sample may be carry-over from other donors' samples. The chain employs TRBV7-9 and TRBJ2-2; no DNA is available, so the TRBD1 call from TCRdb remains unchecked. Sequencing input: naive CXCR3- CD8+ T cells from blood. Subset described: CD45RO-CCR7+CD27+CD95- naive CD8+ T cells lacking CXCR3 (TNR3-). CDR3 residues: CASSPPGAGELFF.